Listed below are T cell receptor beta chains from one sample, sequenced in a study of human T cells and chemical hapten exposure. TCRdb reprocessed the RACE reads with MiXCR, giving one entry per CDR3 protein. The table includes 370,000 or so distinct CDR3 sequences, roughly 4.8% detected once. Specimen: whole blood, collected in connection with sensitization to the hapten diphenylcyclopropenone (DPC). Source of these receptors: a woman aged 50 to 65 with alopecia areata. Some clones in this sample may be carry-over from other donors' samples. Each CDR3 is given with its conserved first and last residue. The order of the fields is clone size, J gene, V gene, D gene, CDR3 protein, CDR3 DNA. A D gene is named only where the DNA matches it firmly. Size tells how often a clone was seen (once, few, many) or the class of an expanded clone, and some rows leave it out.

>many|TRBJ2-7|TRBV15|.
CATSRGLLYEQYF
TGTGCCACCAGCAGAGGACTACTCTACGAGCAGTACTTC
>many|TRBJ1-2|TRBV6-5|.
CASSYRGGTGYTF
TGTGCCAGCAGTTACCGTGGGGGGACTGGCTACACCTTC
>many|TRBJ2-1|TRBV29-1|.
CSVEGSRRSEQFF
TGCAGCGTTGAAGGGAGTCGTAGAAGTGAGCAGTTCTTC
>many|TRBJ2-7|TRBV12-3/TRBV12-4|.
CASSLVAGYEQYF
TGTGCCAGCAGTTTAGTCGCCGGCTACGAGCAGTACTTC
>many|TRBJ2-5|TRBV5-6|TRBD1
CASSPSGTAYQETQYF
TGTGCCAGCAGCCCATCCGGGACAGCGTACCAAGAGACCCAGTACTTC
>few|TRBJ1-4|TRBV20-1|.
CSARGQGIGEKLFF
TGCAGTGCTAGGGGTCAGGGGATCGGTGAAAAACTGTTTTTT
>few|TRBJ1-3|TRBV6-1|.
CASSEAHGRTGNTIYF
TGTGCCAGCAGTGAAGCGCACGGCAGAACTGGAAACACCATATATTTT
>many|TRBJ1-2|TRBV20-1|TRBD1
CSALNRGTYGYTF
TGCAGTGCTCTCAACAGGGGAACCTATGGCTACACCTTC
>few|TRBJ1-1|TRBV5-4|.
CASSLRPGEGTEAFF
TGTGCCAGCAGCTTGCGGCCAGGGGAGGGGACTGAAGCTTTCTTT
>few|TRBJ2-4|TRBV11-2|.
CASSLDHNIQYF
TGTGCCAGCAGCTTAGATCATAACATTCAGTACTTC
>few|TRBJ1-5|TRBV6-1|.
CASSEMVGEGQPQHF
TGTGCCAGCAGTGAGATGGTAGGAGAGGGTCAGCCCCAGCATTTT
>many|TRBJ2-5|TRBV6-1|TRBD1
CASSTQGVRQETQYF
TGTGCCAGCAGTACACAGGGGGTCAGGCAAGAGACCCAGTACTTC
>many|TRBJ2-7|TRBV29-1|TRBD1
CSVEGGHDRAIGEQYF
TGCAGCGTTGAAGGGGGGCATGACAGGGCAATTGGCGAGCAGTACTTC
>many|TRBJ2-1|TRBV19|TRBD2
CASLHIAGGPNEQFF
TGTGCCAGTCTACATATAGCGGGAGGGCCGAATGAGCAGTTCTTC
>.|TRBJ2-1|TRBV7-2|TRBD2
CASSSPPSGAEQFF
TGTGCCAGCAGCTCACCCCCTAGCGGGGCCGAGCAGTTCTTC
>many|TRBJ1-2|TRBV4-2|.
CASSQDYGVRDGYTF
TGTGCCAGCAGCCAAGATTATGGGGTCAGGGATGGCTACACCTTC
>few|TRBJ1-1|TRBV9|.
CASSVSVLSNTEAFF
TGTGCCAGCAGCGTTAGTGTACTGTCGAACACTGAAGCTTTCTTT
>.|TRBJ2-3|TRBV20-1|.
CGPQGSTDTQYF
TGCGGGCCACAGGGAAGCACAGATACGCAGTATTTT
>few|TRBJ1-1|TRBV18|TRBD1
CASSRPGQEAFF
TGTGCCAGCTCACGGCCGGGACAGGAAGCTTTCTTT
>many|TRBJ2-1|TRBV7-9|.
CASSPPREPYNEQFF
TGTGCCAGCAGCCCTCCCCGGGAGCCCTACAATGAGCAGTTCTTC
>many|TRBJ1-6|TRBV5-1|.
CASTVGEGWNSPLHF
TGCGCCAGCACCGTTGGGGAGGGATGGAATTCACCCCTCCACTTT
>many|TRBJ2-7|TRBV7-2|.
CATGLPTGPYEQYF
TGTGCTACGGGGCTGCCCACCGGCCCCTACGAGCAGTACTTC
>many|TRBJ2-7|TRBV7-2|TRBD2
CASRRTSGGHGTYEQYF
TGTGCCAGCAGGCGGACTAGCGGGGGGCATGGTACCTACGAGCAGTACTTC
>many|TRBJ2-4|TRBV15|TRBD2
CATSTQPGLAGAEGKNIQYF
TGTGCCACCAGCACACAACCGGGACTAGCGGGAGCGGAGGGCAAAAACATTCAGTACTTC
>many|TRBJ2-7|TRBV5-4|.
CASSPGGGVEQYF
TGTGCCAGCAGCCCAGGGGGGGGCGTCGAGCAGTACTTC
>.|TRBJ1-1|TRBV5-6|TRBD1
CASSLGVGQGGTEAFF
TGTGCCAGCAGCTTGGGGGTGGGACAGGGTGGCACTGAAGCTTTCTTT
>many|TRBJ2-3|TRBV6-1|.
CASSEGMETDTQYF
TGTGCCAGCAGTGAAGGTATGGAGACAGATACGCAGTATTTT
>many|TRBJ1-6|TRBV27|TRBD1
CASSFPETGGSYNSPLHF
TGTGCCAGCAGTTTCCCCGAGACAGGGGGCTCCTATAATTCACCCCTCCACTTT
>few|TRBJ1-1|TRBV5-4|.
CASSLGGIRTEAFF
TGTGCCAGCAGCTTGGGAGGGATCAGGACTGAAGCTTTCTTT
>many|TRBJ1-1|TRBV6-5|.
CASSTSVNTEAFF
TGTGCCAGCAGTACCAGTGTAAACACTGAAGCTTTCTTT
>many|TRBJ2-1|TRBV5-6|.
CASSFRDPGKHEQFF
TGTGCCAGCAGCTTTCGGGACCCCGGAAAACATGAGCAGTTCTTC
>.|TRBJ2-5|TRBV7-9|.
CASSHTGEETQYF
TGTGCCAGCAGCCATACAGGAGAAGAGACCCAGTACTTC
>few|TRBJ2-1|TRBV5-1|.
CASSLGDGGEQFF
TGCGCCAGCAGCTTGGGGGACGGTGGGGAGCAGTTCTTC
>.|TRBJ1-2|TRBV29-1|.
CSVEGGQVYGYTF
TGCAGCGTTGAAGGGGGCCAGGTCTATGGCTACACCTTC
>.|TRBJ2-3|TRBV3-1|.
CASSHQVAKLTDTQYF
TGTGCCAGCAGCCATCAAGTCGCTAAACTCACAGATACGCAGTATTTT
>many|TRBJ1-5|TRBV2|TRBD1
CASRETGSYSNQPQHF
TGTGCCAGCAGGGAGACAGGGAGCTATAGCAATCAGCCCCAGCATTTT
>few|TRBJ2-2|TRBV9|.
CASSTSGPNTGELFF
TGTGCCAGCAGCACAAGCGGGCCTAACACCGGGGAGCTGTTTTTT
>many|TRBJ2-2|TRBV12-3/TRBV12-4|.
CASSRGIGELFF
TGTGCCAGCAGTAGGGGCATCGGGGAGCTGTTTTTT
>.|TRBJ2-3|TRBV10-3|TRBD2
CASTGRSADTQYF
TGTGCCTCCACCGGGAGGTCGGCAGATACGCAGTATTTT
>many|TRBJ2-3|TRBV10-1|TRBD1
CASSEGTGDADTQYF
TGCGCCAGCAGTGAGGGGACAGGGGATGCAGATACGCAGTATTTT
>many|TRBJ2-7|TRBV2|TRBD1
CASRRDSTYEQYF
TGTGCCAGCAGGAGGGACAGCACCTACGAGCAGTACTTC
>many|TRBJ1-1|TRBV28|.
CASSLKNTEAFF
TGTGCCAGCAGTTTGAAGAACACTGAAGCTTTCTTT
>few|TRBJ2-1|TRBV19|TRBD2
CASRGAGAYNEQFF
TGTGCCAGTAGGGGAGCGGGGGCCTACAATGAGCAGTTCTTC
>few|TRBJ2-1|TRBV20-1|TRBD2
CSAGEAGGPNEQFF
TGCAGTGCTGGAGAAGCGGGGGGGCCCAATGAGCAGTTCTTC
>.|TRBJ2-7|TRBV6-5|TRBD2
CASSYFGGNYEQYF
TGTGCCAGCAGTTATTTCGGGGGGAACTACGAGCAGTACTTC
>many|TRBJ2-7|TRBV7-2|TRBD2
CASSSYAGDRIGQYF
TGTGCCAGCAGCTCCTATGCGGGGGATCGAATCGGGCAGTACTTC
>many|TRBJ1-2|TRBV6-5|.
CASSYDRMTYGYTF
TGTGCCAGCAGTTACGACAGGATGACCTATGGCTACACCTTC